This T cell receptor (beta chain) was sequenced during a study of T cell changes during pregnancy in multiple sclerosis. TCRdb keeps only in-frame clones here, not all; method: immunoSEQ multiplex PCR. Here the sample spans about 75,000 clones, about 93% being singletons. The J segment lost 4 bases and the V segment lost 4 bases, leaving 10 bases of the junction unmatched. CDR3 length equals 15 residues. Germline V gene sequence: CDR1 SGHKS, CDR2 YYEKEE (reference sequence). The rearrangement joins TRBV5-5 to TRBJ2-5; 7 bases align to TRBD2. Here the sequenced sample was CD4+ T cells from peripheral blood mononuclear cells, taken after pregnancy. The sequence was obtained from a female donor with multiple sclerosis, enrolled in a pregnancy study. In nucleotides, the CDR3 is TGTGCCAGCAGCCGTCTAGCGGTACTTCGAGAGACCCAGTACTTC. Its translation is CASSRLAVLRETQYF.